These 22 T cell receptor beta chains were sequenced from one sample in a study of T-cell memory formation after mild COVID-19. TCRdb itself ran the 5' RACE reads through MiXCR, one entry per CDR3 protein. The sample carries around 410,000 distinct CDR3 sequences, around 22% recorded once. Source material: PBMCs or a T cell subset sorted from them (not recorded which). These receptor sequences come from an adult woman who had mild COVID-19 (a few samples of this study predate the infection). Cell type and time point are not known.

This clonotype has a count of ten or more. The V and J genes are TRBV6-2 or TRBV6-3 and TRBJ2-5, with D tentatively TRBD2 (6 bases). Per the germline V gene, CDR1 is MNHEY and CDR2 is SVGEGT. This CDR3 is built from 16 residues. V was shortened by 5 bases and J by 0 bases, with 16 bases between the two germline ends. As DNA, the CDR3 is TGTGCCAGCAGTCAAGGACTATTTGCCGACCAAGAGACCCAGTACTTC. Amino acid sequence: CASSQGLFADQETQYF.

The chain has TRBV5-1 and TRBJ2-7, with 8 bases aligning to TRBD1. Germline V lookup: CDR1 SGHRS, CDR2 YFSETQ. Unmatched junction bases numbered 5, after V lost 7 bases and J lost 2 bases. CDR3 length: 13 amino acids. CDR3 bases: TGCGCCAGCCAAAAGGGACAGGCCTACGAGCAGTACTTC. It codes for CASQKGQAYEQYF.

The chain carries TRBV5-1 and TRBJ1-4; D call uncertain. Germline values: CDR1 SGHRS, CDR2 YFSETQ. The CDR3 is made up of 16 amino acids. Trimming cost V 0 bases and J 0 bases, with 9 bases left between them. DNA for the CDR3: TGCGCCAGCAGCTTGGGGAGCCTACCAACTAATGAAAAACTGTTTTTT. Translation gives CASSLGSLPTNEKLFF. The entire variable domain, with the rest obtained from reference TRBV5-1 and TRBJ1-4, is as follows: KAGVTQTPRYLIKTRGQQVTLSCSPISGHRSVSWYQQTPGQGLQFLFEYFSETQRNKGNFPGRFSGRQFSNSRSEMNVSTLELGDSALYLCASSLGSLPTNEKLFFGSGTQLSVL.

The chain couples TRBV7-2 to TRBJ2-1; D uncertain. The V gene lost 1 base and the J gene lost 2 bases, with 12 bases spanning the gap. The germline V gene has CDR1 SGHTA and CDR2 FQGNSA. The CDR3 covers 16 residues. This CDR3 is CASSLVGAVTYNEQFF. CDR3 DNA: TGTGCCAGCAGCTTAGTGGGCGCTGTTACCTACAATGAGCAGTTCTTC.

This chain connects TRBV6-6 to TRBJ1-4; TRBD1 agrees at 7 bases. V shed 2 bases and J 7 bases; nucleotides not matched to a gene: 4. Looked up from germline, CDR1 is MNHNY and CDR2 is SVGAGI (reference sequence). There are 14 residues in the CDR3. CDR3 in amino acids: CASSYRGQGEKLFF. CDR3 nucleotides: TGTGCCAGCAGTTACAGGGGGCAGGGTGAAAAACTGTTTTTT.

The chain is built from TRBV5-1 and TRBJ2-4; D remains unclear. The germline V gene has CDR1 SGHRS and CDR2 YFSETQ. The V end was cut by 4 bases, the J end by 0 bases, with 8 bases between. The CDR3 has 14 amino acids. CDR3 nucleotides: TGCGCCAGCAGCCTGGATTTAGCCAAAAACATTCAGTACTTC. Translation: CASSLDLAKNIQYF.

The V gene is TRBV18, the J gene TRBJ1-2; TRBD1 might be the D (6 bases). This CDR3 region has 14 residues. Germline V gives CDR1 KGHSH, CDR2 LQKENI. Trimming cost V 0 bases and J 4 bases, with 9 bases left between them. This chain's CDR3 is CASSPPTGLYGYTF. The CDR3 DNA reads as TGTGCCAGCTCACCACCAACAGGGCTCTATGGCTACACCTTC.

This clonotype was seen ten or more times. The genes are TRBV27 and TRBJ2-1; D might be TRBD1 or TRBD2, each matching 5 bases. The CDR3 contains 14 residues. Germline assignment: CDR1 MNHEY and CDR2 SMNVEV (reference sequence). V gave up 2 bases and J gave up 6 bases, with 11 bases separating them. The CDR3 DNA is TGTGCCAGCAGTTTAGGGACCCACTTCAATGAGCAGTTCTTC. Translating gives CASSLGTHFNEQFF.

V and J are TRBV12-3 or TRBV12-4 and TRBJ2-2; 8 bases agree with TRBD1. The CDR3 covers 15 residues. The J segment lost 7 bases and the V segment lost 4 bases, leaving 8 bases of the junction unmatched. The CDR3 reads CASSSRPGGSGELFF. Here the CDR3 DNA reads TGTGCCAGCAGTTCACGCCCAGGGGGCAGCGGGGAGCTGTTTTTT.

This chain's CDR3 is CSAPVLLEQYF. DNA for the CDR3: TGCAGTGCTCCTGTCCTACTCGAGCAGTACTTC. The J gene is TRBJ2-7, the V gene TRBV20-1; D is uncertain. Germline V gene data show CDR1 as DFQATT and CDR2 as SNEGSKA (reference sequence). The CDR3 contains 11 residues. Deletions cut 5 bases from V and 6 bases from J, with 11 bases between.

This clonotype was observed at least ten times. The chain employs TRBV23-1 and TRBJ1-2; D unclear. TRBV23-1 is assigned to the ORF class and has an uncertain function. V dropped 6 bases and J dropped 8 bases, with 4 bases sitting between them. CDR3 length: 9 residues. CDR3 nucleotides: TGCGCCAGCAGGAGCGGCTACACCTTC. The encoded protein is CASRSGYTF.

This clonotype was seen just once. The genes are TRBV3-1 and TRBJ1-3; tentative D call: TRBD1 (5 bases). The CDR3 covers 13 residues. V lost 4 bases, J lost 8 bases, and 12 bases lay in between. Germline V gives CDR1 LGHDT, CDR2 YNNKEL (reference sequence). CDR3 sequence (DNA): TGTGCCAGCAGCCCGTCATCGGGACACACCATATATTTT. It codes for CASSPSSGHTIYF. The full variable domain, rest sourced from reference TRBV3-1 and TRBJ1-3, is DTAVSQTPKYLVTQMGNDKSIKCEQNLGHDTMYWYKQDSKKFLKIMFSYNNKELIINETVPNRFSPKSPDKAHLNLHINSLELGDSAVYFCASSPSSGHTIYFGEGSWLTVV.

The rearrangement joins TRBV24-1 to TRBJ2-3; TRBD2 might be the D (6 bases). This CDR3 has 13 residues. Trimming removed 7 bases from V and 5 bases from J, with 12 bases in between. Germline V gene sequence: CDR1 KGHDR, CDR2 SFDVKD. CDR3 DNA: TGTGCCACCAGCGGGAGTAGAGGAGATACGCAGTATTTT. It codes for CATSGSRGDTQYF.

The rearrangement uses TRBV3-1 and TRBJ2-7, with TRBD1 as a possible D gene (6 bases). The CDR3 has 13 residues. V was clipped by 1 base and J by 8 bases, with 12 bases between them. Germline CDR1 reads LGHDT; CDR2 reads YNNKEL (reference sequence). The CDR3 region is CASSQGAGDQQYF. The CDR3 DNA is TGTGCCAGCAGCCAAGGGGCAGGGGACCAGCAGTACTTC.

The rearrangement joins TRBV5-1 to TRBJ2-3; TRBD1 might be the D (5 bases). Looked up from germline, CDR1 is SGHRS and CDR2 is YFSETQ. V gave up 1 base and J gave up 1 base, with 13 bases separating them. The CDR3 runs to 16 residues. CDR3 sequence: CASSLSWGGGTDTQYF. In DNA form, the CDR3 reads TGCGCCAGCAGCTTGTCGTGGGGCGGCGGCACAGATACGCAGTATTTT.

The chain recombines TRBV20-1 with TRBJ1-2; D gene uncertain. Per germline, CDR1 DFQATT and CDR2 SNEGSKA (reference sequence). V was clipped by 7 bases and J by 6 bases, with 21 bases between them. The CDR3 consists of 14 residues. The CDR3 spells CSVRGGRLWDGYTF. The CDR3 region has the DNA TGCAGTGTACGGGGAGGGCGACTATGGGATGGCTACACCTTC.

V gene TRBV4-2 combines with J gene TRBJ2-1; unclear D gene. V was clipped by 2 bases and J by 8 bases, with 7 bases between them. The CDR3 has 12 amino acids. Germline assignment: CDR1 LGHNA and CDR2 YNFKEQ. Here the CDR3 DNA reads TGTGCCAGCAGCCAATCTAGGGATGAGCAGTTCTTC. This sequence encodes CASSQSRDEQFF.

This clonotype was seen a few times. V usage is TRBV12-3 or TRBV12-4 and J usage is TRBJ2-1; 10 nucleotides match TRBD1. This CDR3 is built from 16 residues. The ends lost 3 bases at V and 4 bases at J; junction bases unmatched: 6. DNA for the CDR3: TGTGCCAGCAGTTTGCCTCGGGACAGGGGTTACAATGAGCAGTTCTTC. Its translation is CASSLPRDRGYNEQFF.

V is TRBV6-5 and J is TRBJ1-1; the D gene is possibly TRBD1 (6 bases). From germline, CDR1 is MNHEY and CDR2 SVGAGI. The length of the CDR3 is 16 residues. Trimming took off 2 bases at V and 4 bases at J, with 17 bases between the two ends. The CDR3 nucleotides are TGTGCCAGCAGTTACGCACAGGGACCCCCTAGCACTGAAGCTTTCTTT. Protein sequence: CASSYAQGPPSTEAFF.

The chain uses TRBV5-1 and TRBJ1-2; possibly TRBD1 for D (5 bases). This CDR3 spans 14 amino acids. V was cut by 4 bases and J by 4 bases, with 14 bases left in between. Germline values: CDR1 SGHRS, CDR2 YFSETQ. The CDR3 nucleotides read TGCGCCAGCAGCGACACTCAGGGTATCTATGGCTACACCTTC. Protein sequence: CASSDTQGIYGYTF. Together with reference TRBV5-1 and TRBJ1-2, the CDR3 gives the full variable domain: KAGVTQTPRYLIKTRGQQVTLSCSPISGHRSVSWYQQTPGQGLQFLFEYFSETQRNKGNFPGRFSGRQFSNSRSEMNVSTLELGDSALYLCASSDTQGIYGYTFGSGTRLTVV.

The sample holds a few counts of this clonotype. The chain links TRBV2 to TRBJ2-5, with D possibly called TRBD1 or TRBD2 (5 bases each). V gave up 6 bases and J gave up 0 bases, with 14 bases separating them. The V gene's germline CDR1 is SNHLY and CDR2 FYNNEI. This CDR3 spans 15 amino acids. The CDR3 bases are TGTGCCAGCAGGAGTCGGGACCCCAACCAAGAGACCCAGTACTTC. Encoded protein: CASRSRDPNQETQYF.

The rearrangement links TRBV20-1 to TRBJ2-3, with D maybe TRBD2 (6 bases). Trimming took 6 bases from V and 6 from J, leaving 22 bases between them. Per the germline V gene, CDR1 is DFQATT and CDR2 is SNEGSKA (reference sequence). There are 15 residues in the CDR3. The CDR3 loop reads CSARDFTWSPDTQYF. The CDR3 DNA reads TGCAGTGCCCGGGACTTTACCTGGAGTCCGGATACGCAGTATTTT.